This TCR beta chain stems from a study of T cell responses to AZD1222 COVID-19 vaccine (dated by TCRdb to about 2021). Looking at the study overall: TCR sequencing covered over 230 trial participants: 207 given two doses of AZD1222 and around 26 given two doses of MenACWY control vaccine. Enrollment into the trials was organized by age into subgroups of 18-55, 56-69 and 70-plus years, and those subgroups contained about 160, 30 and 59 TCR-sequenced participants, respectively.

Study-wide findings and limitations: The 56-69-year group was small, and its depth increase did not reach significance, likely because of low power. Conclusions about previously exposed vaccinees are limited, since just five or six AZD1222 recipients were seropositive for SARS-CoV-2 at baseline. Nearly half of unique spike-specific TCRs reportedly recognized epitopes outside regions mutated in the B.1.351 and B.1.1.7 variants. Participants were mostly white British and included more females than males, and it was suggested by the authors that clonal diversity may have been underestimated. No day 14 peak-response samples were available, so repertoires were characterized only after the peak T cell response. CD4 TCRs associated with the vaccine covered the entire spike protein, and the dominant responses were in regions 160-218 and 743-854. After two AZD1222 doses, both the breadth and the depth of spike-specific TCRs were significantly higher than at day 0 and than in MenACWY recipients.

The CDR3 regions of human TCRbeta chains were analyzed by immunosequencing. For the original study's pipeline: TCRs in the repertoires were compared against a reference library of SARS-CoV-2-specific TCRs that had been generated with the MIRA antigen-specificity platform. Breadth meant the fraction of unique TCRs that were SARS-CoV-2-associated, whereas depth meant the fraction of total T cells that were SARS-CoV-2-associated. Each spike-specific TCR was assigned to its reactive spike region and to a CD4 or CD8 class using the MIRA data. Log10-transformed breadth and depth values were compared by one-way ANOVA with Sidak's multiple comparisons tests. TCRdb mirrors the immuneACCESS table, restricted to in-frame sequences. Some clones are absent from its copies; in checked studies, under half trace to an unresolved V gene, and the reason for the others is unknown. V and J calls and clone size are those listed in that table; D and trimming were worked out from the DNA. The sample table contains 100,000 to 150,000 clones; only one count was recorded for less than 95% of them. The ten top clones hold about 4% of the sample.

Note on this clone: Its antigen remains undetermined. Per-base qualities were not stored, and no clone one base away is much larger.

The time point label for this specimen denotes: baseline before first vaccination. Interpreted using the paper, the treatment or condition label stands for: meningococcal conjugate vaccine given as trial control. The vaccinee samples were drawn from two UK trials, COV001 and COV002, one of which was a single-blind randomized controlled phase 2/3 trial testing AZD1222 (ChAdOx1 nCoV-19) in healthy adults. For TCRbeta chain sequencing, PBMC samples from trial participants were taken at day 0 and at day 28 after the second dose. From its cysteine to its valine, the CDR3 spans 16 amino acids. The sequence is cut down to CDR3 DNA, 48 bases in frame from base 1. CDR1 and CDR2, per the germline V gene, are SQVTM and ANQGSEA. V has 0 bases trimmed and J has 2 bases trimmed; junction bases matching no gene number 7.

The sequence is built from TRBV29-1 and TRBJ2-7; 10 central bases correspond to TRBD1. The sequence was obtained from an adult in good health. The source material was peripheral blood, sampled on day 0 of MenACWY control vaccination. The nucleotide sequence reads TGCAGCGTTGAAGAAATCGGACAGGGGGGGACCTACGAGCAGTACGTC. This encodes CSVEEIGQGGTYEQYV.